This is a list of T cell receptor beta chains from one sample in a study of blood T cell repertoires in COVID-19. Repertoires were generated with immunoSEQ multiplex PCR, while TCRdb's copy carries only in-frame clones and drops some. The table lists about 280,000 clones, roughly 90% of them singletons. Sequencing was done on a sample of peripheral blood. These TCRs come from a young woman with COVID-19, enrolled during active disease. CDR3s include the opening cysteine and the closing phenylalanine or tryptophan. The order of the fields is V gene, D gene, clone size, J gene, CDR3 DNA, CDR3 protein. The D gene is left open where the match is weak. Clone size is given for some rows only: seen once, a few or many times, or a class if the clone is expanded.

V: TRBV25-1
D: NA
size: NA
J: TRBJ2-7
DNA: TGTGCCAGCAGTGACTCGTTTGAGCAGTACTTC
CDR3: CASSDSFEQYF

V: TRBV21-1
D: NA
size: NA
J: TRBJ2-1
DNA: TGTGCCAGCAGCAATAACAGCTCGGAAGACAACAATGAGCAGTTCTTC
CDR3: CASSNNSSEDNNEQFF

V: TRBV12-3/TRBV12-4
D: TRBD1
size: NA
J: TRBJ2-5
DNA: TGTGCCAGCAGACGGACAGGGAGAGAGACCCAGTACTTC
CDR3: CASRRTGRETQYF

V: TRBV6-2/TRBV6-3
D: NA
size: NA
J: TRBJ2-1
DNA: TGTGCCAGCAGTCCAGACAGGTACAATGAGCAGTTCTTC
CDR3: CASSPDRYNEQFF

V: TRBV4-1
D: NA
size: NA
J: TRBJ2-7
DNA: TGCGCCAGCAGCCAAGTAATAACTGGCGGTTCCTCCTACGAGCAGTACTTC
CDR3: CASSQVITGGSSYEQYF

V: TRBV6-5
D: TRBD1
size: NA
J: TRBJ1-1
DNA: TGTGCCAGCAGTACACGGGACAGGGGGAACACTGAAGCTTTCTTT
CDR3: CASSTRDRGNTEAFF

V: TRBV6-4
D: NA
size: NA
J: TRBJ1-2
DNA: TGTGCCAGCAGTCCGGGGTCTCCCTATGGCTACACCTTC
CDR3: CASSPGSPYGYTF

V: TRBV12-3/TRBV12-4
D: NA
size: NA
J: TRBJ1-2
DNA: TGTGCCAGCAGTTTGAGGGGGGGGCATGGCTACACCTTC
CDR3: CASSLRGGHGYTF

V: TRBV6-2/TRBV6-3
D: NA
size: NA
J: TRBJ1-1
DNA: TGTGCCAGCAGTACCCGTTTGGAGGACACTGAAGCTTTCTTT
CDR3: CASSTRLEDTEAFF

V: TRBV18
D: NA
size: NA
J: TRBJ2-1
DNA: TGTGCCAGCTCACCATTGGGGGGGCGCGGATACTACAATGAGCAGTTCTTC
CDR3: CASSPLGGRGYYNEQFF

V: TRBV30
D: NA
size: few
J: TRBJ1-5
DNA: TGTGCCCTCGCGAGACAGGACAATCAGCCCCAGCATTTT
CDR3: CALARQDNQPQHF

V: TRBV19
D: NA
size: NA
J: TRBJ2-3
DNA: TGTGCCAGTAGCAACAACCAGGGGAATACGCAGTATTTT
CDR3: CASSNNQGNTQYF

V: TRBV7-9
D: NA
size: once
J: TRBJ2-5
DNA: TGTGCCAGCGCGGGGCAGGCCCAAGAGACCCAGTACTTC
CDR3: CASAGQAQETQYF

V: TRBV12-5
D: TRBD1
size: NA
J: TRBJ1-5
DNA: TGTGCTAGTGGTTTGGTAAGTTCAGGGGGCAAGGGCAATCAGCCCCAGCATTTT
CDR3: CASGLVSSGGKGNQPQHF

V: TRBV12-3/TRBV12-4
D: NA
size: NA
J: TRBJ1-2
DNA: TGTGCCAGCTTTCAGGGTACTTGGGGCTACACCTTC
CDR3: CASFQGTWGYTF

V: TRBV25-1
D: TRBD2
size: NA
J: TRBJ2-5
DNA: TGTGCCAGCAGTACTAGCGGGGGGGCGTTTTGGTCCCAGTACTTC
CDR3: CASSTSGGAFWSQYF

V: TRBV28
D: TRBD2
size: NA
J: TRBJ2-7
DNA: TGTGCCAGCAGTTTAAATCAGCCGGGACTAGCGGGGATCCACGAGCAGTACTTC
CDR3: CASSLNQPGLAGIHEQYF

V: TRBV4-1
D: TRBD1
size: NA
J: TRBJ1-6
DNA: TGCGCCAGCAGCCACCGGACAGGGAATGAATCACCCCTCCACTTT
CDR3: CASSHRTGNESPLHF

V: TRBV5-4
D: NA
size: once
J: TRBJ2-5
DNA: TGTGCCAGCAGCTTGCAAAGGGGGCAAGAGACCCAGTACTTC
CDR3: CASSLQRGQETQYF

V: TRBV6-5
D: TRBD2
size: NA
J: TRBJ2-1
DNA: TGTGCCAGCAGTTACGGGACTATTCTATACAATGAGCAGTTCTTC
CDR3: CASSYGTILYNEQFF

V: TRBV18
D: NA
size: NA
J: TRBJ2-1
DNA: TGTGCCAGCTCAGCTAGCGACAATGAGCAGTTCTTC
CDR3: CASSASDNEQFF

V: TRBV18
D: NA
size: NA
J: TRBJ1-5
DNA: TGTGCCAGCTCACCACCACCGGGGGGGCTTGATCAGCCCCAGCATTTT
CDR3: CASSPPPGGLDQPQHF

V: TRBV7-9
D: NA
size: NA
J: TRBJ1-6
DNA: TGTGCCAGCAGCCCCCGGGCGGCGGGTAATTCACCCCTCCACTTT
CDR3: CASSPRAAGNSPLHF

V: TRBV7-9
D: NA
size: NA
J: TRBJ2-1
DNA: TGTGCCAGCAGCTTAGTGCGACATGTTAATGAGCAGTTCTTC
CDR3: CASSLVRHVNEQFF

V: TRBV15
D: TRBD1
size: NA
J: TRBJ1-1
DNA: TGTGCCACCAGCAGAGGACAGGGTTTCGGCTCTGAAGCTTTCTTT
CDR3: CATSRGQGFGSEAFF

V: TRBV19
D: NA
size: NA
J: TRBJ1-1
DNA: TGTGCCAGTAGTATAGGGCTCTCCACTGAAGCTTTCTTT
CDR3: CASSIGLSTEAFF

V: TRBV7-2
D: NA
size: once
J: TRBJ2-2
DNA: TGTGCCAGCAGCTTATGGCGCGGGGCCAACACCGGGGAGCTGTTTTTT
CDR3: CASSLWRGANTGELFF

V: TRBV27
D: NA
size: few
J: TRBJ2-3
DNA: TGTGCCAGCGCCTCTCAGCGGAGTCAGGGCACAGATACGCAGTATTTT
CDR3: CASASQRSQGTDTQYF

V: TRBV27
D: TRBD1
size: NA
J: TRBJ1-2
DNA: TGTGCCAGCAGTTTAAGGGGACAGTACTATGGCTACACCTTC
CDR3: CASSLRGQYYGYTF

V: TRBV5-1
D: TRBD1
size: once
J: TRBJ2-1
DNA: TGCGCCAGCAGCCGGGGACAGACTTACAATGAGCAGTTCTTC
CDR3: CASSRGQTYNEQFF

V: TRBV11-2
D: TRBD1
size: NA
J: TRBJ1-1
DNA: TGTGCCAGCAGCCTCAGACAGGGAGGATGGGAAGCTTTCTTT
CDR3: CASSLRQGGWEAFF

V: TRBV7-9
D: TRBD1
size: NA
J: TRBJ1-1
DNA: TGTGCCAGCAGCTATCCGGGACAGGGCGCTGAAGCTTTCTTT
CDR3: CASSYPGQGAEAFF

V: TRBV18
D: TRBD1
size: NA
J: TRBJ1-1
DNA: TGTGCCAGCTCACAAACAGGGGCTACTGAAGCTTTCTTT
CDR3: CASSQTGATEAFF

V: TRBV29-1
D: TRBD1
size: NA
J: TRBJ2-7
DNA: TGCAGCGTTTTGGACGCGGGACAGGGGGAGCGGGGGAACTACGAGCAGTACTTC
CDR3: CSVLDAGQGERGNYEQYF

V: TRBV7-6
D: NA
size: once
J: TRBJ1-2
DNA: TGTGCCAGCAGCTTAGACGGGTATGGCTACACCTTC
CDR3: CASSLDGYGYTF

V: TRBV6-5
D: NA
size: once
J: TRBJ1-5
DNA: TGTGCCAGCGGAGGCAATCAGCCCCAGCATTTT
CDR3: CASGGNQPQHF

V: TRBV7-9
D: TRBD1
size: NA
J: TRBJ2-5
DNA: TGTGCCAGCAGCCCGGGACAGGGGCAGGGTGAGACCCAGTACTTC
CDR3: CASSPGQGQGETQYF

V: TRBV10-3
D: NA
size: NA
J: TRBJ1-1
DNA: TGTGCCATCAGTGAAGCGGGACAAGGGAGGGGAAGCACTGAAGCTTTCTTT
CDR3: CAISEAGQGRGSTEAFF

V: TRBV21-1
D: NA
size: NA
J: TRBJ2-7
DNA: TGTGCCAGCAGGAAAGGCGGGAGGGGTTCCTACGAGCAGTACTTC
CDR3: CASRKGGRGSYEQYF

V: TRBV12-3/TRBV12-4
D: TRBD2
size: NA
J: TRBJ2-1
DNA: TGTGCCAGCAGCCTAGCGGGGACGAATGAGCAGTTCTTC
CDR3: CASSLAGTNEQFF

V: TRBV10-3
D: TRBD2
size: NA
J: TRBJ2-5
DNA: TGTGCCATCAGCGGCCTAGCGGGCGGGGAGACCCAGTACTTC
CDR3: CAISGLAGGETQYF

V: TRBV19
D: NA
size: NA
J: TRBJ1-1
DNA: TGTGCCAGTTCCCGACGGGGGGCGAGGACTGAAGCTTTCTTT
CDR3: CASSRRGARTEAFF

V: TRBV3-1/TRBV3-2
D: TRBD2
size: NA
J: TRBJ2-5
DNA: TGTGCCAGCAGCCAAGGGGATAGCGAGTGGGAGCGGGGGACCCAGTACTTC
CDR3: CASSQGDSEWERGTQYF

V: TRBV12-3/TRBV12-4
D: NA
size: few
J: TRBJ2-1
DNA: TGTGCCAGCAGTTACCGAGGGGGGGATGAGCAGTTCTTC
CDR3: CASSYRGGDEQFF

V: TRBV2
D: TRBD1
size: once
J: TRBJ1-5
DNA: TGTGCCAGCAAAAGGGACAGGGCTCAGCCCCAGCATTTT
CDR3: CASKRDRAQPQHF

V: TRBV5-4
D: NA
size: NA
J: TRBJ2-2
DNA: TGTGCCAGCAGCACAAAAAACACCGGGGAGCTGTTTTTT
CDR3: CASSTKNTGELFF

V: TRBV6-2/TRBV6-3
D: NA
size: NA
J: TRBJ2-1
DNA: TGTGCCAGCAGTTACACTAGAGGCCATTACAATGAGCAGTTCTTC
CDR3: CASSYTRGHYNEQFF

V: TRBV4-1
D: TRBD2
size: once
J: TRBJ2-7
DNA: TGCGCCAGCAGCCGGTCGAGCGGGGGCACCGTCTACGAGCAGTACTTC
CDR3: CASSRSSGGTVYEQYF

V: TRBV27
D: NA
size: once
J: TRBJ2-1
DNA: TGTGCCAGCAGTTCGATCCTAACCCATAATGAGCAGTTCTTC
CDR3: CASSSILTHNEQFF

V: TRBV28
D: NA
size: NA
J: TRBJ1-5
DNA: TGTGCCAGCAGCCCCTCTCAGACGGGGAGGCCCCAGCATTTT
CDR3: CASSPSQTGRPQHF

V: TRBV14
D: NA
size: NA
J: TRBJ2-1
DNA: TGTGCCAGCAGCCAAGATTCTGTCGGCCTAGCACGGAATGAGCAGTTCTTC
CDR3: CASSQDSVGLARNEQFF

V: TRBV5-6
D: NA
size: NA
J: TRBJ1-2
DNA: TGTGCCAGCAGCTTAGGACTGATCTATGGCTACACCTTC
CDR3: CASSLGLIYGYTF

V: TRBV6-2/TRBV6-3
D: TRBD1
size: NA
J: TRBJ1-1
DNA: TGTGCCAGCAGTTCGGGCGGGCCAGGGGGCGGCACTGAAGCTTTCTTT
CDR3: CASSSGGPGGGTEAFF

V: TRBV11-2
D: NA
size: NA
J: TRBJ1-1
DNA: TGTGCCAGCAGCTTAGGGGGAGATGCTTTCTTT
CDR3: CASSLGGDAFF